These 17 T cell receptor beta chains originate from one sample sequenced in a study of blood T cell repertoires in COVID-19. Profiled with immunoSEQ multiplex PCR; TCRdb holds only in-frame clones, not every one. This sample has roughly 100,000 clones, with about nine tenths found just once. Sequences were obtained from peripheral blood. The receptors originated from a woman aged 45-65 years with COVID-19, enrolled during active disease.

This clone appeared once. The genes are TRBV7-2 and TRBJ1-6; tentatively, D is TRBD1 (6 bases). V was cut by 4 bases and J by 9 bases, with 13 bases left in between. CDR1 is SGHTA, CDR2 FQGNSA, per germline. The CDR3 spans 14 residues. The CDR3, as DNA: TGTGCCAGCAGCTCCCTCAGAGGGGGTTCACCCCTCCACTTT. This encodes CASSSLRGGSPLHF.

The chain recombines TRBV7-8 with TRBJ2-7; TRBD2 agrees at 7 bases. This CDR3 is built from 15 residues. The V segment lost 2 bases and the J segment 5 bases; nucleotides outside the gene matches: 9. The germline V gene has CDR1 SGHVS and CDR2 FQNEAQ. The CDR3 DNA follows: TGTGCCAGCAGCTTAAGGGAGGGGACGTCCGACGAGCAGTACTTC. Translated, it gives CASSLREGTSDEQYF.

This clone showed up just once. This sequence joins TRBV5-1 and TRBJ2-6, with TRBD1 matching over 9 bases. CDR1 and CDR2 (germline): SGHRS, YFSETQ. The ends lost 5 bases at V and 3 bases at J; junction bases unmatched: 9. The CDR3 contains 17 residues. The CDR3 bases are TGCGCCAGCAGTTCCGGGACAGGGCGGTTTGGGGCCAACGTCCTGACTTTC. Encoded protein: CASSSGTGRFGANVLTF.

The J gene is TRBJ2-5, the V gene TRBV7-9; TRBD2 is a possible D gene (5 bases). V lost 4 bases, J lost 1 base, and 10 bases lay in between. Germline V gene lookup returns CDR1 SEHNR and CDR2 FQNEAQ (reference sequence). The CDR3 covers 14 residues. The CDR3 loop reads CASSSGLGQETQYF. CDR3 DNA: TGTGCCAGCAGCTCAGGACTGGGCCAAGAGACCCAGTACTTC.

This chain links TRBV6-5 with TRBJ2-5; no clear D. Trimming pared 6 bases from V and 2 bases from J, leaving 10 bases between. This CDR3 is built from 13 residues. The germline gives CDR1 MNHEY, CDR2 SVGAGI. In DNA, the CDR3 is TGTGCCAGCAGAGTACTAAGACAAGAGACCCAGTACTTC. Amino acid sequence: CASRVLRQETQYF.

V gene TRBV7-3 combines with J gene TRBJ2-7; D perhaps matches TRBD1 (6 bases). Trimming stripped 3 bases from V and 2 bases from J, with 17 bases between. CDR3 length: 16 amino acids. Germline V gives CDR1 SGHTA, CDR2 FQGTGA. Here the CDR3 reads CASSLGTSGQAYEQYF. The CDR3 nucleotides are TGTGCCAGCAGCTTGGGGACATCGGGACAAGCCTACGAGCAGTACTTC. Looking up the rest from reference TRBV7-3 and TRBJ2-7 gives the full variable domain: GAGVSQTPSNKVTEKGKYVELRCDPISGHTALYWYRQSLGQGPEFLIYFQGTGAADDSGLPNDRFFAVRPEGSVSTLKIQRTERGDSAVYLCASSLGTSGQAYEQYFGPGTRLTVT.

This chain uses TRBV19 with TRBJ2-1; 9 positions agree with TRBD2. The CDR3 totals 15 residues. Trimming removed 3 bases from V and 9 bases from J; junction bases left unmatched: 9. The germline gives CDR1 LNHDA, CDR2 SQIVND (reference sequence). CDR3 in amino acids: CASSIGGGARVEQFF. CDR3 DNA: TGTGCCAGTAGTATTGGCGGGGGGGCGCGGGTTGAGCAGTTCTTC.

This clone was counted only a few times. The V call is TRBV14, the J call TRBJ1-2; maybe TRBD1 (6 bases). The CDR3 contains 15 residues. V lost 4 bases, J lost 2 bases, and 14 bases lay in between. In germline, CDR1 is SGHDN, CDR2 FVKESK. The CDR3 spells CASSPWTELNYGYTF. For the CDR3, the DNA is TGTGCCAGCAGCCCATGGACAGAATTAAACTATGGCTACACCTTC.

The rearrangement links TRBV18 to TRBJ1-4; D possibly corresponds to TRBD1 (6 bases). With 4 bases removed from V and 7 bases from J, the gap between germline ends came to 13 bases. Germline V gene sequence: CDR1 KGHSH, CDR2 LQKENI. There are 14 residues in the CDR3. CDR3 nucleotides: TGTGCCAGCTCACGATCGGAAGGGGGTGAAAAACTGTTTTTT. The encoded protein is CASSRSEGGEKLFF.

The gene calls are TRBV11-3 and TRBJ1-6; D might be TRBD1 (6 bases). V was shortened by 4 bases and J by 2 bases, with 15 bases between the two germline ends. This CDR3 contains 17 residues. Germline CDR1 is SGHNT and CDR2 is YENEEA. The CDR3 here is CASSSTFGGTYNSPLHF. DNA of the CDR3: TGTGCCAGCAGCTCCACATTTGGGGGCACCTATAATTCACCCCTCCACTTT.

This clone was counted once. This chain links TRBV28 with TRBJ1-1; D call uncertain. The CDR3 loop spans 13 amino acids. CDR1 and CDR2 from the germline V gene are MDHEN and SYDVKM. The V and J ends lost 6 bases and 1 base respectively, with 9 bases between them. CDR3 bases: TGTGCCAGCAGCTTCGTCGGGAACACTGAAGCTTTCTTT. This sequence encodes CASSFVGNTEAFF.

This chain uses TRBV7-8 with TRBJ2-5, with D perhaps matching TRBD2 (5 bases). Germline V CDR1 and CDR2: SGHVS, FQNEAQ. The V end was cut by 4 bases, the J end by 0 bases, with 18 bases between. The CDR3 length is 17 residues. CDR3 amino acids: CASSSTWFSGNQETQYF. DNA for the CDR3: TGTGCCAGCAGCTCTACCTGGTTCTCCGGGAACCAAGAGACCCAGTACTTC.

Concerning this clone: Other DNA sequences in the sample encode the same CDR3. V usage is TRBV30 and J usage is TRBJ2-7, with 7 bases aligning to TRBD1. CDR3 length: 12 residues. Germline CDR1 is GTSNPN and CDR2 is SVGIG (reference sequence). The junction had 1 base not matched to a gene; V was cut back by 2 bases and J by 3 bases. The CDR3 coding sequence is TGTGCCTGGAGTTCAGGGGGCTACGAGCAGTACTTC. As protein: CAWSSGGYEQYF. The full variable domain, its missing parts supplied by reference TRBV30 and TRBJ2-7, is SQTIHQWPATLVQPVGSPLSLECTVEGTSNPNLYWYRQAAGRGLQLLFYSVGIGQISSEVPQNLSASRPQDRQFILSSKKLLLSDSGFYLCAWSSGGYEQYFGPGTRLTVT.

This rearrangement joins TRBV27 to TRBJ2-1, with D possibly being TRBD1 (6 bases). In germline, CDR1 is MNHEY, CDR2 SMNVEV (reference sequence). This CDR3 comprises 17 residues. Trimming shortened V by 5 bases and J by 3 bases, and 20 bases separated the two germline ends. The CDR3 reads CASSQWVPGTNYNEQFF. In DNA form, the CDR3 reads TGTGCCAGCAGTCAATGGGTCCCCGGGACAAACTACAATGAGCAGTTCTTC.

The count of this clone is one. This rearrangement joins TRBV12-3 or TRBV12-4 to TRBJ1-4, with 11 nucleotides matching TRBD1. V lost 4 bases, J lost 8 bases, and 0 bases stayed unmatched. The CDR3 has 13 residues. CDR3 loop: CASSWTGGEKLFF. CDR3 DNA: TGTGCCAGCAGTTGGACAGGGGGCGAAAAACTGTTTTTT.

In DNA, the CDR3 is TGTGCCAGCACCCGGAGTTCTAACTATGGCTACACCTTC. It encodes CASTRSSNYGYTF. V is TRBV12-3 or TRBV12-4 and J is TRBJ1-2, with D uncertain. V was shortened by 7 bases and J by 0 bases, with 9 bases between the two germline ends. This CDR3 spans 13 amino acids.

This clone showed up just a few times. The J gene is TRBJ2-7, the V gene TRBV6-5; 14 nucleotides agree with TRBD2. Trimming removed 6 bases from V and 11 bases from J; junction bases left unmatched: 6. The CDR3 is 13 residues long. From germline, CDR1 is MNHEY and CDR2 SVGAGI. The CDR3 region is CASSLGLAGGKYF. CDR3 nucleotide sequence: TGTGCCAGCAGCCTAGGACTAGCGGGGGGAAAGTACTTC.